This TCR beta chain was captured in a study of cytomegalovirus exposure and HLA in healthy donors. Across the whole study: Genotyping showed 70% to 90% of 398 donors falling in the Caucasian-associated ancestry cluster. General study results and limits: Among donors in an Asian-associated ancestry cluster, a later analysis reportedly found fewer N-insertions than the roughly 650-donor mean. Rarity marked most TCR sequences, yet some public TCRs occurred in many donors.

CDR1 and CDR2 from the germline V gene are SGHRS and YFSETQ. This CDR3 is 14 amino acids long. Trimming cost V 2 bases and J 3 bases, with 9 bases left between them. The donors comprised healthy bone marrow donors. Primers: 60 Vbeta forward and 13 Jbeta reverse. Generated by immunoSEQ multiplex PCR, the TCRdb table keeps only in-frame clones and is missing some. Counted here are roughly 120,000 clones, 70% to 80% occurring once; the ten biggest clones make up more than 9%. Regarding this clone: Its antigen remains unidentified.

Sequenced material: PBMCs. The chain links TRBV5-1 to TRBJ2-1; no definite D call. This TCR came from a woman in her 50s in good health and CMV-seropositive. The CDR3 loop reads CASSLPGVYNEQFF. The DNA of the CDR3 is TGCGCCAGCAGCTTACCAGGTGTCTACAATGAGCAGTTCTTC.